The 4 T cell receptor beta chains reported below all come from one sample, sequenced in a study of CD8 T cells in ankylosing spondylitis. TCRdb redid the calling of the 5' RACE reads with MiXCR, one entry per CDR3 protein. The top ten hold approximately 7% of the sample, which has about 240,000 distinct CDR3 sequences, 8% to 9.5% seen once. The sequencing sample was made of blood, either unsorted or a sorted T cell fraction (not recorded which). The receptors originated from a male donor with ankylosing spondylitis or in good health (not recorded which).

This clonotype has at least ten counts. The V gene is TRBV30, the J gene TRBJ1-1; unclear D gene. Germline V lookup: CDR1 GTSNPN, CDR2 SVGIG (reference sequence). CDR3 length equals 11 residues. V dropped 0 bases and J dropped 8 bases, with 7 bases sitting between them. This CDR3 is CAWSVSWEAFF. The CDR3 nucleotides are TGTGCCTGGAGTGTATCATGGGAAGCTTTCTTT.

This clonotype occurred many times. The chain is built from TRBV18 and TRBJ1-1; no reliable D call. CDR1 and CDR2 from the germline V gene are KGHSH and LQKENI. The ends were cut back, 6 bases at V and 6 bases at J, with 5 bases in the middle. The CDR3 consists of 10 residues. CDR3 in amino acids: CASSGSEAFF. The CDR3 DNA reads TGTGCCAGCTCTGGCTCTGAAGCTTTCTTT. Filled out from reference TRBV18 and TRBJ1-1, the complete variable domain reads NAGVMQNPRHLVRRRGQEARLRCSPMKGHSHVYWYRQLPEEGLKFMVYLQKENIIDESGMPKERFSAEFPKEGPSILRIQQVVRGDSAAYFCASSGSEAFFGQGTRLTVV.

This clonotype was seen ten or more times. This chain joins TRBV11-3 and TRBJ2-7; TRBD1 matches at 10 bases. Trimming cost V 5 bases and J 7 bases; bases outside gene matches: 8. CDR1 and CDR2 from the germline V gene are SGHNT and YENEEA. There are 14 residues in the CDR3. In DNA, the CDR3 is TGTGCCAGCAGCCAGGAGAGGGACAGGGGAGAGCAGTACTTC. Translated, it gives CASSQERDRGEQYF.

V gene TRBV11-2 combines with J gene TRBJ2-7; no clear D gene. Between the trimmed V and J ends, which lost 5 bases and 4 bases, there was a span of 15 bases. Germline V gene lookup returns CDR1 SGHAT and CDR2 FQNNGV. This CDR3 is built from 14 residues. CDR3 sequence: CASSPPEDPYEQYF. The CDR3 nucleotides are TGTGCCAGCAGCCCCCCAGAAGACCCTTACGAGCAGTACTTC.